A single sample gave rise to the 17 T cell receptor beta chains below, sequenced in a study of blood T cells in healthy people across ages. Through a sample-barcoded 5' primer and a J-beta primer mix, a second PCR was run for roughly 6 to 12 cycles. TCRdb independently ran MiXCR on the 5' RACE reads; one entry per CDR3 protein. This table holds roughly 560,000 distinct CDR3 sequences, less than 25% found once. These data were likewise used in another study, on T cells of mothers and their children.

Sequenced: blood. The receptors shown here come from a boy younger than 18 in good health.

The chain links TRBV6-1 to TRBJ1-2; D possibly corresponds to TRBD1 (6 bases). Germline loops: CDR1 MNHNS, CDR2 SASEGT. The CDR3 runs to 16 residues. Deletions cut 6 bases from V and 4 bases from J, with 21 bases between. Written as DNA, the CDR3 is TGTGCCAGCAGCCCTTACTCGGGGGGGCAGGGCTATGGCTACACCTTC. Translating it yields CASSPYSGGQGYGYTF.

This clonotype was counted ten times or more. The chain combines TRBV7-9 with TRBJ1-2; the D gene is possibly TRBD1 (6 bases). The CDR3 covers 13 residues. Trimming shortened V by 3 bases and J by 4 bases, and 9 bases separated the two germline ends. The germline gives CDR1 SEHNR, CDR2 FQNEAQ (reference sequence). The CDR3: CASSLDSFYGYTF. The CDR3 DNA is TGTGCCAGCAGCTTGGACAGCTTCTATGGCTACACCTTC.

The table lists this clonotype with a few counts. The J gene is TRBJ2-7, the V gene TRBV7-2, with D tentatively TRBD1 (5 bases). The CDR3 is made up of 15 amino acids. Germline CDR1 SGHTA, CDR2 FQGNSA. V gave up 4 bases and J gave up 4 bases, with 17 bases separating them. DNA for the CDR3: TGTGCCAGCAGCTCCGCGTTAGGGGCCGGGTACGAGCAGTACTTC. Translation: CASSSALGAGYEQYF.

Only one count was recorded for this clonotype. V gene TRBV6-2 or TRBV6-3 combines with J gene TRBJ2-4; TRBD2 matches at 7 bases. The CDR3 has 18 residues. V gave up 0 bases and J gave up 0 bases; unmatched junction bases: 8. Germline CDR1 reads MNHEY; CDR2 reads SVGEGT. DNA for the CDR3: TGTGCCAGCAGTTACTCGATTTACGGGAGGCTAGCCAAAAACATTCAGTACTTC. Translation gives CASSYSIYGRLAKNIQYF.

Only a few counts were recorded for this clonotype. The chain couples TRBV7-9 to TRBJ2-1; 14 bases fit TRBD2. The germline V gene encodes CDR1 SEHNR and CDR2 FQNEAQ (reference sequence). V trimming: 6 bases; J trimming: 6 bases; junction bases outside the gene matches: 7. The CDR3 extends over 16 amino acids. The CDR3 reads CASSHTGTSGSNEQFF. The CDR3 region has the DNA TGTGCCAGCAGTCATACCGGGACTAGCGGGAGCAATGAGCAGTTCTTC.

This clonotype was detected a few times. The chain employs TRBV10-3 and TRBJ2-1; D is undetermined. This CDR3 region has 14 residues. CDR1 and CDR2 (germline): ENHRY, SYGVKD. Trimming took off 7 bases at V and 4 bases at J, with 14 bases between the two ends. The chain's CDR3 is CAITADPRYNEQFF. CDR3 bases: TGTGCCATCACCGCGGACCCCCGGTACAATGAGCAGTTCTTC.

This clonotype has more than one count but fewer than ten. The chain carries TRBV7-6 and TRBJ2-7, with 7 bases that match TRBD1. The CDR3 has 16 residues. The germline gives CDR1 SGHVS, CDR2 FNYEAQ. V lost 0 bases to trimming and J lost 2 bases; unmatched junction nucleotides: 7. The CDR3 reads CASSLAPVGQPYEQYF. CDR3 nucleotides: TGTGCCAGCAGCTTAGCCCCGGTGGGACAGCCCTACGAGCAGTACTTC.

This clonotype appeared a single time. No conserved phenylalanine or tryptophan ends this CDR3, so it is likely a read error. The DNA is omitted, as the CDR3 cannot be located on it reliably, and the CDR3 follows TCRdb's listing. The rearrangement joins TRBV11-2 to TRBJ1-1; TRBD1, the D gene given by the table, was not confirmed from the DNA. The germline V gene has CDR1 SGHAT and CDR2 FQNNGV. The CDR3 totals 16 residues, both ends included. The CDR3 sequence is CASSLMGTRLNTEPFL.

The chain couples TRBV28 to TRBJ2-2; no definite D call. This CDR3 contains 13 residues. V shed 7 bases and J shed 3 bases, with 9 bases lying between them. Germline-derived CDR1 and CDR2 are MDHEN and SYDVKM. The CDR3, as DNA: TGTGCCAGCATCCGAAGGTACACCGGGGAGCTGTTTTTT. It codes for CASIRRYTGELFF.

CDR3 protein: CASRGTPSTDTQYF. The CDR3 region has the DNA TGTGCCAGCAGGGGGACACCGAGCACAGATACGCAGTATTTT. The chain has TRBV27 and TRBJ2-3, with D perhaps TRBD1 (6 bases). This CDR3 comprises 14 residues. The germline V gene has CDR1 MNHEY and CDR2 SMNVEV (reference sequence). Trimming removed 6 bases from V and 0 bases from J, with 10 bases in between.

This chain links TRBV4-2 with TRBJ2-6, with D perhaps given as TRBD1 or TRBD2 (5 bases each). Trimming left V 4 bases short and J 0 bases short, with 19 bases between. The germline V gene encodes CDR1 LGHNA and CDR2 YNFKEQ. The CDR3 runs 19 residues. In DNA form, the CDR3 reads TGTGCCAGCAGCCCGCCCCTCGGGACGTACCTCTCTGGGGCCAACGTCCTGACTTTC. Protein: CASSPPLGTYLSGANVLTF.

This clonotype was observed a few times. The rearrangement uses TRBV7-3 and TRBJ2-7, with D uncertain. Germline assignment: CDR1 SGHTA and CDR2 FQGTGA. Trimming stripped 5 bases from V and 0 bases from J, with 11 bases between. CDR3 length: 14 amino acids. The CDR3 here is CASSPDGDSYEQYF. The CDR3 region has the DNA TGTGCCAGCAGCCCCGACGGAGACTCCTACGAGCAGTACTTC.

The chain combines TRBV20-1 with TRBJ2-5, with D maybe TRBD1 (5 bases). The CDR3 is 12 residues long. Germline CDR1 DFQATT, CDR2 SNEGSKA (reference sequence). Between the trimmed V and J ends, which lost 3 bases and 7 bases, there was a span of 12 bases. CDR3 DNA: TGCAGTGCTAGTGCTTTAAGGGGGACCCAGTACTTC. This encodes CSASALRGTQYF.

The chain joins TRBV2 to TRBJ1-1, with 9 nucleotides matching TRBD1. The germline V gene has CDR1 SNHLY and CDR2 FYNNEI. The CDR3 totals 14 residues. Trimming took 6 bases from V and 4 from J; bases not matched to a gene: 6. CDR3 in amino acids: CASRETGGGTEAFF. The DNA of the CDR3 is TGTGCCAGCAGGGAGACAGGGGGTGGCACTGAAGCTTTCTTT.

This clonotype was detected only a few times. J is TRBJ2-1 and V is TRBV24-1; D remains ambiguous. The CDR3 length is 12 residues. Germline assignment: CDR1 KGHDR and CDR2 SFDVKD. V was pared by 1 base and J by 6 bases, with 3 bases between. CDR3 amino acids: CATSDLANEQFF. The DNA of the CDR3 is TGTGCCACCAGTGATTTAGCCAATGAGCAGTTCTTC.

The chain employs TRBV12-3 or TRBV12-4 and TRBJ2-3, with 8 nucleotides matching TRBD2. Unmatched junction bases numbered 11, after V lost 6 bases and J lost 6 bases. The CDR3 has 15 amino acids. CDR3 loop: CASSPPGGRRDTQYF. In nucleotides, the CDR3 is TGTGCCAGCAGCCCCCCGGGCGGGAGGCGGGATACGCAGTATTTT.

This clonotype was counted a few times. The chain employs TRBV5-5 and TRBJ1-6, with 8 nucleotides matching TRBD1. The CDR3 contains 19 residues. The V gene's germline CDR1 is SGHKS and CDR2 YYEKEE (reference sequence). J was trimmed by 4 bases and V by 2 bases; bases with no gene match: 14. This CDR3 reads CASSFGGPTQGGYNSPLHF. The CDR3 coding sequence is TGTGCCAGCAGCTTTGGGGGCCCTACACAGGGGGGATATAATTCACCCCTCCACTTT. Full variable domain (outside the CDR3, taken from reference TRBV5-5 and TRBJ1-6): DAGVTQSPTHLIKTRGQQVTLRCSPISGHKSVSWYQQVLGQGPQFIFQYYEKEERGRGNFPDRFSARQFPNYSSELNVNALLLGDSALYLCASSFGGPTQGGYNSPLHFGNGTRLTVT.